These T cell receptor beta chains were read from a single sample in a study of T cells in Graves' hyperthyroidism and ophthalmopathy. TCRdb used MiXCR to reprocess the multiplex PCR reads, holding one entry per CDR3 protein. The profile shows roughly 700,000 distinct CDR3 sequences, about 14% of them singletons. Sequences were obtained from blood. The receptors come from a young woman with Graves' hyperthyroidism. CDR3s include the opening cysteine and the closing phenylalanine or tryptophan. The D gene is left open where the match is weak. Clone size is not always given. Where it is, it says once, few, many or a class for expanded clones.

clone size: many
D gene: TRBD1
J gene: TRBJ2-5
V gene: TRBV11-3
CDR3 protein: CASSLWDRQETQYF
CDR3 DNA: TGTGCCAGCAGCTTATGGGACAGGCAAGAGACCCAGTACTTC

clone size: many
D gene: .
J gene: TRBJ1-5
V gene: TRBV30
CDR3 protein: CAWSRAGDQPQHF
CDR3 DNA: TGTGCCTGGAGTAGGGCAGGAGATCAGCCCCAGCATTTT

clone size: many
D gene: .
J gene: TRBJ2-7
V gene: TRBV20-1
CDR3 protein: CSATGIYYEQYF
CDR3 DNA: TGCAGTGCTACGGGGATATACTACGAGCAGTACTTC

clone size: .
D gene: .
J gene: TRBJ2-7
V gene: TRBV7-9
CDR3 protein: CASSPMVGEFSYEQYF
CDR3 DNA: TGTGCCAGCAGCCCAATGGTAGGAGAATTTAGCTACGAGCAGTACTTC

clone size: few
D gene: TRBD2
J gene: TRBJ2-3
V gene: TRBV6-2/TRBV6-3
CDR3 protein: CASSSLAGAGTDTQYF
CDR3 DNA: TGTGCCAGCAGTTCGTTAGCGGGAGCAGGCACAGATACGCAGTATTTT

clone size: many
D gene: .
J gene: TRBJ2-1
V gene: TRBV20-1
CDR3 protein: CSARYRGRARSYNEQFF
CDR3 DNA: TGCAGTGCTAGGTATAGGGGGAGGGCTCGCTCCTACAATGAGCAGTTCTTC

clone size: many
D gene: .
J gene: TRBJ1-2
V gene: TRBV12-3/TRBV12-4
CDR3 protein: CASSLDLNYGYTF
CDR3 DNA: TGTGCCAGCAGTTTAGACCTTAACTATGGCTACACCTTC

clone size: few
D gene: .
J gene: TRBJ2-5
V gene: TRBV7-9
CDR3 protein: CASSLGHLQETQYF
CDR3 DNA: TGTGCCAGCAGCTTAGGCCACCTCCAAGAGACCCAGTACTTC

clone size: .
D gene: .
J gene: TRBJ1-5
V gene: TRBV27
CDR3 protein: CASSFRPVLGVNQPQHF
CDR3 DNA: TGTGCCAGCAGTTTCCGTCCCGTCTTGGGGGTCAATCAGCCCCAGCATTTT

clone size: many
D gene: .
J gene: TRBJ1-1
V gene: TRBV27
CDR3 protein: CASSHRAGVITEAFF
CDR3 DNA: TGTGCCAGCAGCCACAGGGCTGGAGTGATCACTGAAGCTTTCTTT

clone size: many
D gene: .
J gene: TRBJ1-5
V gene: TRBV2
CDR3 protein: CASKEGDYSNQPQHF
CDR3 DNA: TGTGCCAGCAAAGAGGGAGATTATAGCAATCAGCCCCAGCATTTT

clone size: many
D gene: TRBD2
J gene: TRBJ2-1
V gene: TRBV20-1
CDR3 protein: CSARATRGLARNEQFF
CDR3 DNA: TGCAGTGCTAGAGCCACAAGGGGACTAGCTCGCAATGAGCAGTTCTTC

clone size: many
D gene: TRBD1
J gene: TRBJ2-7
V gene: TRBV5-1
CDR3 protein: CASSFGTGGHEQYF
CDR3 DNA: TGCGCCAGCAGCTTTGGGACAGGCGGCCACGAGCAGTACTTC

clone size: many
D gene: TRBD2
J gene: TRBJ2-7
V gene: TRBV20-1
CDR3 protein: CSATPRASGDPYEQYF
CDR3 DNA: TGCAGTGCAACCCCGAGGGCTAGCGGAGACCCCTACGAGCAGTACTTC

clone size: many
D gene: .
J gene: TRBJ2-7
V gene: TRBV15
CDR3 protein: CATSRTRSYEQYF
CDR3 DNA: TGTGCCACCAGCAGAACGAGGAGCTACGAGCAGTACTTC

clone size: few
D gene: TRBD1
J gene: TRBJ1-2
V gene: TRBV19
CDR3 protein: CASTRTGSYGYTF
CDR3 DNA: TGTGCCAGCACAAGGACAGGTTCCTATGGCTACACCTTC

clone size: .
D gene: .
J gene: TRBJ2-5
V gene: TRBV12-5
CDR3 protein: CASGLAGTETQYF
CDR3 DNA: TGTGCTAGTGGTTTGGCTGGGACGGAGACCCAGTACTTC

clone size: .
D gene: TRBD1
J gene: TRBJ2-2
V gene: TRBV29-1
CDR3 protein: CSVVFGDSYTGELFF
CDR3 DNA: TGCAGCGTTGTTTTTGGGGACAGTTACACCGGGGAGCTGTTTTTT

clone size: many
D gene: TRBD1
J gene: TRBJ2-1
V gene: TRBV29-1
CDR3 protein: CSVRDRGKNEQFF
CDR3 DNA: TGCAGCGTTCGGGACAGGGGTAAGAATGAGCAGTTCTTC

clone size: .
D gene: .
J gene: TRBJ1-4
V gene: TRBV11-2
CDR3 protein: CASSPTPSKGGNEKLFF
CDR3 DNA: TGTGCCAGCAGCCCGACCCCCTCAAAGGGTGGTAATGAAAAACTGTTTTTT

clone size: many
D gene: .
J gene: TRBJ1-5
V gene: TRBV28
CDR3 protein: CASSLKTALNQPQHF
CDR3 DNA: TGTGCCAGCAGTTTAAAGACAGCACTAAATCAGCCCCAGCATTTT

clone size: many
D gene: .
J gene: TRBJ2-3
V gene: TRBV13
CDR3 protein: CASSAGTMTDTQYF
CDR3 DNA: TGTGCCAGCAGCGCCGGGACAATGACAGATACGCAGTATTTT

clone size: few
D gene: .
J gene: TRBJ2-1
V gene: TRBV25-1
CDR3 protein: CATMGPGLNNEQFF
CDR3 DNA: TGTGCCACTATGGGTCCCGGACTGAACAATGAGCAGTTCTTC

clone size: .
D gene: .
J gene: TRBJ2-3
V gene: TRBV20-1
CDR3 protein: CSAIGGAGRDTQYF
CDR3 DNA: TGCAGTGCTATCGGAGGGGCAGGGAGAGATACGCAGTATTTT

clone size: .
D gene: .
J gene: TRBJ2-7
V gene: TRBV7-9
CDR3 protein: CASSPKGSSTYEQYF
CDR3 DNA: TGTGCCAGCAGCCCAAAAGGGTCTTCGACCTACGAGCAGTACTTC

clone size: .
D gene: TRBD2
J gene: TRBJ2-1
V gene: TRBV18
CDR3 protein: CASSPPGGVAYNEQFF
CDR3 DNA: TGTGCCAGCTCACCTCCTGGGGGGGTCGCCTACAATGAGCAGTTCTTC

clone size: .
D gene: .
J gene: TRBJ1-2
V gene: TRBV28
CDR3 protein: CASSAGVGYGYTF
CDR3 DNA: TGTGCCAGCAGCGCAGGGGTGGGCTATGGCTACACCTTC

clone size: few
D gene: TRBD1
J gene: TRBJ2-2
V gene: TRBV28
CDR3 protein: CASSSAWTGSGELFF
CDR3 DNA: TGTGCCAGCAGTTCGGCGTGGACAGGGTCCGGGGAGCTGTTTTTT

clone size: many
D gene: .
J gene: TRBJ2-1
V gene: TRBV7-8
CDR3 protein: CASSFKGNEQFF
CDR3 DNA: TGTGCCAGCAGCTTCAAGGGGAATGAGCAGTTCTTC

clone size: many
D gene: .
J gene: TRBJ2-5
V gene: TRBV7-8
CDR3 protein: CASSPDYVQETQYF
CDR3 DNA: TGTGCCAGCAGCCCGGACTACGTTCAAGAGACCCAGTACTTC

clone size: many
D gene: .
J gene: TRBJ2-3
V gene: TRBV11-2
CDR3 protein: CASSLLPRTTDTQYF
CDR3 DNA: TGTGCCAGCAGCTTACTCCCGCGGACCACAGATACGCAGTATTTT

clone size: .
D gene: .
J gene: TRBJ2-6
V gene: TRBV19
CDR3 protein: CASSNRISGANVLTF
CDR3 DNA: TGTGCCAGTAGTAACAGGATCTCTGGGGCCAACGTCCTGACTTTC

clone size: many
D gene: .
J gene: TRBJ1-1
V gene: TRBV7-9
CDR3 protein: CASIPSSVNTEAFF
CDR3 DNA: TGTGCCAGCATCCCCTCCTCGGTGAACACTGAAGCTTTCTTT

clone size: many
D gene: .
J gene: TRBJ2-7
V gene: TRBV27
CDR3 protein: CASMDLYEQYF
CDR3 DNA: TGTGCCAGCATGGATCTCTACGAGCAGTACTTC

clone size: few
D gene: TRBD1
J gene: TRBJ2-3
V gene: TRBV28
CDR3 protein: CASSLSDRGTSTDTQYF
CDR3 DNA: TGTGCCAGCAGTTTATCGGACAGGGGGACTAGCACAGATACGCAGTATTTT

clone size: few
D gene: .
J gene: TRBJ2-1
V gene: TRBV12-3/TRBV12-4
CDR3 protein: CASTTNSGYNEQFF
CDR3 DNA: TGTGCCAGCACCACAAATAGCGGTTACAATGAGCAGTTCTTC

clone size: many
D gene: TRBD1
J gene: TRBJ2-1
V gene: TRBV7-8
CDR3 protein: CASSHPGGTGVYNEQFF
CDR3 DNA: TGTGCCAGCAGCCACCCTGGGGGGACAGGGGTCTACAATGAGCAGTTCTTC

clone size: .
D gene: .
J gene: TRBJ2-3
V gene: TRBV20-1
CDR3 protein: CSARDLRGGTDTQYF
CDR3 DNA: TGCAGTGCTAGAGATCTGAGGGGAGGCACAGATACGCAGTATTTT

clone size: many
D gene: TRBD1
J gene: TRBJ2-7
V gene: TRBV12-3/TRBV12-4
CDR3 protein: CASRDRDRYEQYF
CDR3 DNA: TGTGCCAGCAGGGACAGGGACCGATACGAGCAGTACTTC

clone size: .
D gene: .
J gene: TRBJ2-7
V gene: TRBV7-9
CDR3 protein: CASSLAVDLYEQYF
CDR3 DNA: TGTGCCAGCAGCTTAGCCGTGGACCTATACGAGCAGTACTTC

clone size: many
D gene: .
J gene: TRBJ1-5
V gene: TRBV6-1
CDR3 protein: CASNRIPVNRPQHF
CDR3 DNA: TGTGCCAGCAATAGAATACCGGTTAATCGGCCCCAGCATTTT

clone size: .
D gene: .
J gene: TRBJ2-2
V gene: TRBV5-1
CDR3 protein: CASRPGRGTGELFF
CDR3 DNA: TGCGCCAGCAGACCTGGGCGTGGCACCGGGGAGCTGTTTTTT

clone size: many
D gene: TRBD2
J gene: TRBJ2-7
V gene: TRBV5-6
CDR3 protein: CASSPGTSGIVGEQYF
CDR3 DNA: TGTGCCAGCAGTCCCGGGACTAGCGGGATAGTCGGCGAGCAGTACTTC

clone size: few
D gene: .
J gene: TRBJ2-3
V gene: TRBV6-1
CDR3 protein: CASRSDPTGRSTDTQYF
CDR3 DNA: TGTGCCAGCAGATCGGACCCTACAGGGAGGTCCACAGATACGCAGTATTTT

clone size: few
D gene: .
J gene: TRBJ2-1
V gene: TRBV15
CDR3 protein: CATSRELTGRETNEQFF
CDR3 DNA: TGTGCCACCAGCAGAGAACTCACAGGGAGGGAAACAAATGAGCAGTTCTTC

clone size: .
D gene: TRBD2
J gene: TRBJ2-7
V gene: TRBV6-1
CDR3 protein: CASSSPGATSGKGIYYEQYF
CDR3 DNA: TGTGCCAGCAGTTCGCCGGGGGCAACTAGCGGGAAAGGGATATACTACGAGCAGTACTTC